A single T cell receptor (beta chain) is shown here with its context. The data derive from a study of CD8 T cells in Susac syndrome. RNA was extracted with the RNeasy kit, and a quantity of roughly 0.5 to 1 ug was reverse transcribed using random hexamers. The amplification used immunoSEQ multiplex PCR on TCR beta CDR3; it spanned 54 Vbeta and 13 Jbeta. TCRdb re-called the immunoSEQ multiplex PCR reads with MiXCR, one entry per CDR3 protein. The table shows tens of thousands of distinct CDR3 sequences, with 93% occurring only once. From blood CD8+ and CD4+ T cells, TCR beta sequences were generated. Negative magnetic isolation gave CD8+ and CD4+ cells; FACS enriched CD8+ TEMRA. Germline CDR1 is KGHSH and CDR2 is LQKENI. This CDR3 has 13 residues. Trimming left V 4 bases short and J 4 bases short, with 8 bases between.

The sequence derives from a human donor with Susac syndrome. This chain uses TRBV18 with TRBJ1-5; D is ambiguous. The sample was CD4+ T cells from PBMCs. The chain's CDR3 is CASSRAANQPQHF. The CDR3 coding sequence is TGTGCCAGCTCACGGGCAGCAAATCAGCCCCAGCATTTT.